This T cell receptor beta chain was observed in a study of immune reconstitution after stem cell transplant in scleroderma listed by TCRdb under 2017. CDR1 is given as SEHNR and CDR2 as FQNEAQ, both from the germline V gene (reference sequence). There are 15 amino acids in the CDR3, from cysteine to phenylalanine inclusive. Only CDR3 DNA is held: 45 bases, read in frame from base 1. V gives up 5 bases and J gives up 0 bases, and the segment between their germline ends measures 14 bases. This clonotype is categorized as medium-sized (0.01 to 0.1%). Its antigen remains undetermined. No much larger clone exists at a distance of one base, and base qualities are not known. Libraries were built with RT-PCR. Data came from an Illumina MiSeq. TCRdb itself trimmed the public reads at Q25 with fastp, ran MiXCR and retained productive beta chains. Every distinct CDR3 protein forms one entry, paired with its most common genes and DNA. Recorded for this sample are thousands of distinct CDR3 sequences; just under 9% of them occurred a single time. 9.8% of the sample is in the top ten clones.

Sampling was performed before or after autologous hematopoietic stem cell transplantation (not recorded which). The sequence joins TRBV7-9 to TRBJ2-7; the D element could tentatively be TRBD1 or TRBD2, as 6 bases agree for each. The source of this sequence is a female donor with systemic sclerosis. The CDR3 protein: CASSPLGGSSYEQYF. The nucleotides read TGTGCCAGCAGCCCCTTAGGGGGGTCCTCCTACGAGCAGTACTTC.